Sequencing of this T cell receptor beta chain was carried out in a study of shared clonotypes between healthy human individuals. Profiling relied on immunoSEQ multiplex PCR, and the TCRdb table lists in-frame clones only, not all of them. The sample has some 1,100,000 clones, approximately 78% seen once. The CDR3 runs to 19 residues. The germline gives CDR1 SGHAT, CDR2 FQNNGV. Trimming removed 3 bases from V and 0 bases from J, with 18 bases in between. The sequenced sample consisted of memory CD4+ T cells from PBMCs. Subset defined: CD45RA-negative fraction. The chain carries TRBV11-2 and TRBJ2-6; possible D gene TRBD1, 6 bases. This sequence was found in a man aged 18 to 29 in good health. Some clones in this sample may be carry-over from other donors' samples. CDR3 DNA: TGTGCCAGCAGCTTCGCCTCTACCGGGACACCCTCTGGGGCCAACGTCCTGACTTTC. Translating gives CASSFASTGTPSGANVLTF.